This entry is about one T cell receptor beta chain. The sample holds a few counts of this clonotype. Its antigen specificity is not known. No base quality information exists; no much larger clone differs at one position. Donors were 39 systemically healthy Caucasian individuals from Russia aged roughly 6 to 90 years. Each donor gave 8.5 to 10 milliliters of peripheral blood, collected into EDTA-treated Vacutainer tubes. Ficoll-Paque density-gradient centrifugation was used to isolate PBMCs, with at least 7 million per sample. Total RNA, at least 5.5 micrograms per sample, was extracted from PBMCs with Trizol reagent. For every donor, flow cytometry on a PBMC aliquot measured the percentage of naive CD45RAhigh/CD27high T cells. The CDR3 has 14 amino acids, counting the end cysteine and phenylalanine. The read is trimmed to its CDR3 DNA, 42 bases read in frame from base 1. CDR1 and CDR2 are drawn from the germline V gene: SGHDT, YYEEEE. Germline trimming amounts to 0 bases on V and 8 bases on J, with 5 as the count of junction bases outside the gene matches.

This record comes from a study of blood T cells in healthy people across ages (dated by TCRdb to the mid-2010s). Describing the broader study: Template switching captured roughly one uniquely barcoded TCR beta cDNA molecule per two T cells in model experiments. The study measured age-related changes in TCR beta repertoire diversity using deep sequencing normalized with unique cDNA molecular identifiers. To avoid experimental bias, donors of different ages were spread randomly across the sequencing lanes. For two donors (one aged 18 to 30 and one aged 80 or older), the study analyzed two additional independent replicas of 1 million unique cDNA reads from the same blood draw. Four age groups were formed from the donors: young (average about 16 years), middle-aged (approximately 40), aged (under 70) and long-lived (82).

Study-wide findings and limitations: The percentage of naive T cells measured by flow cytometry correlated strongly with observed TCR beta diversity. The CMV infection status of donors was not known, potentially confounding age-related changes in expanded clonotypes. The long-lived group showed more naive CD4+ T cells, fewer expanded clones and increased TCR diversity than the aged group, suggesting age selection. Estimates of total diversity from one million sequenced T cells were regarded as lower bounds and underestimates. Bulk unsorted PBMC profiling prevented conclusive comparison of naive and antigen-experienced compartments. As age increased, observed TCR beta diversity per million T cells dropped in a roughly linear way, and a significant reduction was already evident by age 40.

Receptor libraries were prepared by 5' RACE. Sequencing used an Illumina HiSeq 2500. A second PCR of roughly 6 to 11 cycles was run with a J-beta primer mix and a sample-barcoded 5' primer. A unique molecular identifier was introduced onto each TCR beta cDNA molecule by a template-switch 5' adaptor carrying 12 random nucleotides. Each sample yielded at least 2.5 million CDR3-containing paired-end reads. All of the RNA was converted into first-strand cDNA using the Mint cDNA synthesis kit, with a TRBC-specific oligonucleotide serving as the primer. Following uracil-DNA glycosylase treatment, a first 18-cycle PCR with universal primers M1SS and BC2_uni_R was performed on all cDNA. For the original study's pipeline: For normalization, 1 million high-quality reads were randomly selected from each sample, with every read carrying a distinct molecular identifier. Reads sharing molecular identifiers were discarded rather than binned into consensus sequences. MiTCR, with a Q25 quality threshold and the strictest error-elimination algorithm, was used for CDR3 identification, clonotype clustering and error correction. A nonparametric unseen species model using Euler transformation provided a lower-bound estimate of total TCR beta diversity. TCRdb handled the public reads itself, with Q25 trimming in fastp and clone calling in MiXCR, and kept productive beta chains. Identical CDR3 proteins give one entry, which carries the most common genes and DNA. These V and J calls originate from TCRdb's pipeline instead of the authors' own analysis. The sample contains 1.4 million or so distinct CDR3 sequences, roughly 43% of them found a single time. The ten most abundant clones make up around 4% of the sample.

The V gene is TRBV5-6 and the J gene is TRBJ1-5; 7 bases in the middle match TRBD1. The sequence was obtained from a woman in her late teens or twenties in good health. Source material: blood. The CDR3 protein: CASSLEPGGKPQHF. DNA sequence: TGTGCCAGCAGCTTGGAGCCAGGGGGTAAGCCCCAGCATTTT. The CDR3 plus the reference TRBV5-6 and TRBJ1-5 genes for the other parts give the full variable domain: DAGVTQSPTHLIKTRGQQVTLRCSPKSGHDTVSWYQQALGQGPQFIFQYYEEEERQRGNFPDRFSGHQFPNYSSELNVNALLLGDSALYLCASSLEPGGKPQHFGDGTRLSIL.